This entry features one TCR beta chain sequence. Per the study methods: Nucleated cell counts were estimated from reference gene primer amplification. Clones were sequenced by immunoSEQ multiplex PCR, and TCRdb holds only the in-frame ones, with some missing. Clone size and the V and J calls come from that table; the DNA yielded D and trimming. Among some 200,000 clones, around 82% were seen once, and the ten largest hold over 2.5%. The data originate from a study of blood T cell repertoires in COVID-19. Looking at the study overall: Samples of COVID-19 (acute and convalescent) were obtained from the United States, Italy and Spain. The analysed material was cDNA or gDNA that came from T cells, B-cell-depleted T cells, or PBMCs.

Germline-derived CDR1 and CDR2 are SEHNR and FQNEAQ (reference sequence). The CDR3 totals 14 residues. Germline trimming cut 5 bases from V and 3 bases from J; bases unmatched to any gene: 3. This clonotype originated in a young woman who had recovered from COVID-19. The sequencing sample was made of peripheral blood. V and J are TRBV7-9 and TRBJ1-1, with TRBD1 matching 10 bases. CDR3 region: CASSIGTGDTEAFF. In nucleotides, the CDR3 is TGTGCCAGCAGCATCGGGACAGGGGACACTGAAGCTTTCTTT.